Below, 26 T cell receptor beta chains from the same sample are listed, as sequenced in a study of cytotoxic CD8 clonotypes in ibrutinib-treated CLL. Assay: immunoSEQ multiplex PCR; the TCRdb copy retains only in-frame clones and omits some. The sample lists more than 140,000 clones, 60% to 80% seen once, with approximately 27% in the top ten. The specimen comprised PBMCs, sampled after 12 months of ibrutinib treatment. These receptors originate from a human donor with chronic lymphocytic leukemia.

This clone was seen a handful of times. The chain recombines TRBV27 with TRBJ2-5; D is perhaps TRBD2 (5 bases). Germline CDR1 reads MNHEY; CDR2 reads SMNVEV (reference sequence). Trimming took 1 base from V and 0 from J, leaving 15 bases between them. There are 17 residues in the CDR3. CDR3 DNA sequence: TGTGCCAGCAGTTTATTTGGGCGGGCGGTGTACCAAGAGACCCAGTACTTC. Its protein product is CASSLFGRAVYQETQYF.

The rearrangement uses TRBV6-6 and TRBJ1-2; D gene uncertain. Trimming cost V 4 bases and J 4 bases, with 13 bases left between them. The CDR3 is 14 amino acids. CDR1 and CDR2 from the germline V gene are MNHNY and SVGAGI (reference sequence). The CDR3 sequence is CASSSRLGLYGYTF. The CDR3 DNA reads TGTGCCAGCAGTTCCCGACTCGGCCTCTATGGCTACACCTTC.

The V gene is TRBV5-5, the J gene TRBJ1-2; 10 bases line up with TRBD1. With V trimmed by 4 bases and J by 4 bases, 4 bases remained unmatched. This CDR3 is 14 amino acids long. Germline CDR1 SGHKS, CDR2 YYEKEE (reference sequence). CDR3: CASSARTGGYGYTF. The CDR3 nucleotides are TGTGCCAGCAGCGCAAGGACAGGGGGCTATGGCTACACCTTC.

The chain links TRBV7-9 to TRBJ1-1; D gene ambiguous. There are 18 residues in the CDR3. CDR1 and CDR2 (germline): SEHNR, FQNEAQ (reference sequence). The V end lost 5 bases, the J end lost 0 bases, and 22 bases lay between the germline ends. In DNA form, the CDR3 reads TGTGCCAGCAGCGTGCTGTTGACTCTTGGCCAGATGAACACTGAAGCTTTCTTT. As protein: CASSVLLTLGQMNTEAFF.

The table lists this clone with a few counts. The rearrangement uses TRBV7-9 and TRBJ2-7, with D possibly being TRBD1 or TRBD2 (7 bases each). Trimming stripped 5 bases from V and 1 base from J, with 12 bases between. This CDR3 has 14 amino acids. Per germline, CDR1 SEHNR and CDR2 FQNEAQ (reference sequence). CDR3 sequence (DNA): TGTGCCAGCAGCCTTCAGGGGGGGTCCTACGAGCAGTACTTC. Translated, it gives CASSLQGGSYEQYF.

This clone was seen a handful of times. The chain links TRBV28 to TRBJ2-7, with TRBD1 matching 9 bases. Germline assignment: CDR1 MDHEN and CDR2 SYDVKM. The junction had 19 bases not matched to a gene; V was cut back by 4 bases and J by 0 bases. The CDR3 runs to 20 residues. The CDR3 loop reads CASSSHSPGQGEISSYEQYF. CDR3 coding DNA: TGTGCCAGCAGTTCTCACTCTCCGGGACAGGGTGAAATCAGCTCCTACGAGCAGTACTTC.

The chain combines TRBV7-8 with TRBJ2-1; 16 bases map to TRBD2. J lost 10 bases, V lost 3 bases, and 9 bases had no gene match. The V gene's germline CDR1 is SGHVS and CDR2 FQNEAQ. This CDR3 spans 17 amino acids. CDR3 nucleotide sequence: TGTGCCAGCAGCTTGGGGACTAGCGGGAGGGGGACTAAGGAGCAGTTCTTC. It translates to CASSLGTSGRGTKEQFF.

The chain uses TRBV7-6 and TRBJ2-2, with 8 bases that match TRBD2. With 1 base clipped from V and 7 bases from J, the junction kept 5 bases outside the gene matches. Germline CDR1 and CDR2: SGHVS and FNYEAQ. CDR3 length: 15 amino acids. The CDR3 region is CASSLEQRGSGELFF. CDR3 nucleotides: TGTGCCAGCAGCTTAGAACAGCGGGGGAGCGGGGAGCTGTTTTTT.

The chain recombines TRBV29-1 with TRBJ1-2; 8 bases match TRBD1. CDR3 length equals 12 residues. Germline lookup yields CDR1 SQVTM and CDR2 ANQGSEA. V lost 7 bases, J lost 5 bases, and 6 bases stayed unmatched. The CDR3 spells CSAPGQAYGYTF. In nucleotides, the CDR3 is TGCAGCGCCCCGGGACAGGCTTATGGCTACACCTTC. The entire variable domain, with the rest obtained from reference TRBV29-1 and TRBJ1-2, is as follows: SAVISQKPSRDICQRGTSLTIQCQVDSQVTMMFWYRQQPGQSLTLIATANQGSEATYESGFVIDKFPISRPNLTFSTLTVSNMSPEDSSIYLCSAPGQAYGYTFGSGTRLTVV.

V is TRBV11-3 and J is TRBJ2-7, with D perhaps assigned TRBD1 or TRBD2 (5 bases each). The CDR3 spans 12 residues. Trimming shortened V by 7 bases and J by 4 bases, and 11 bases separated the two germline ends. CDR1 and CDR2 (germline): SGHNT, YENEEA. The CDR3 region is CASKPEGYEQYF. CDR3 DNA: TGTGCCAGCAAACCCGAGGGGTACGAGCAGTACTTC.

This clone was detected only once. The chain links TRBV19 to TRBJ2-7, with 7 bases identical to TRBD2. The CDR3 extends over 13 amino acids. The germline V gene encodes CDR1 LNHDA and CDR2 SQIVND (reference sequence). Trimming cost V 4 bases and J 2 bases; bases outside gene matches: 2. The CDR3 loop is CASSTGLAYEQYF. The CDR3 DNA follows: TGTGCCAGTAGTACCGGACTAGCCTACGAGCAGTACTTC.

V gene TRBV6-5 combines with J gene TRBJ1-2; 7 nucleotides agree with TRBD1. The CDR3 extends over 12 amino acids. CDR1 is MNHEY and CDR2 is SVGAGI in the germline V gene. The trim removed 4 bases at V and 7 bases at J, leaving 3 bases unmatched. In DNA form, the CDR3 reads TGTGCCAGCAGTTCCGACAGGGTTGGCTACACCTTC. Its translation: CASSSDRVGYTF.

V and J are TRBV4-1 and TRBJ1-2, with D possibly TRBD1 on 5 matching bases. The germline CDR1 and CDR2 sequences are MGHRA and YSYEKL. The V end lost 1 base, the J end lost 0 bases, and 15 bases lay between the germline ends. The CDR3 sequence is 17 residues long. The CDR3 spells CASSQGGRATTNYGYTF. As DNA, the CDR3 is TGCGCCAGCAGCCAAGGCGGCAGGGCCACTACTAACTATGGCTACACCTTC.

The chain combines TRBV6-1 with TRBJ2-5; D perhaps matches TRBD2 (5 bases). Between the trimmed V and J ends, which lost 7 bases and 5 bases, there was a span of 20 bases. The V gene's germline CDR1 is MNHNS and CDR2 SASEGT. This CDR3 has 15 residues. The CDR3 spells CASTHPAAGSETQYF. For the CDR3, the DNA is TGTGCCAGCACCCATCCGGCGGCGGGTTCGGAGACCCAGTACTTC.

V is TRBV7-2 and J is TRBJ1-2, with TRBD1 identical over 11 bases. V trimming: 4 bases; J trimming: 8 bases; junction bases outside the gene matches: 6. Per germline, CDR1 SGHTA and CDR2 FQGNSA. The CDR3 has 14 amino acids. The CDR3 loop reads CASSSRDRGAGYTF. In DNA form, the CDR3 reads TGTGCCAGCAGCTCCCGGGACAGGGGGGCCGGCTACACCTTC.

Worth noting for this clone: The junction departs from germline at one end; a sequencing error may be responsible. The chain carries TRBV9 and TRBJ2-7; TRBD1 agrees at 9 bases. The CDR3 length is 14 residues. Per germline, CDR1 SGDLS and CDR2 YYNGEE. The CDR3 here is CASSPGTGLYGQYF. CDR3 in DNA: TGTGCCAGCAGCCCCGGGACAGGGCTATACGGGCAGTACTTC. The full variable domain, in which reference TRBV9 and TRBJ2-7 provide the parts outside the CDR3, is DSGVTQTPKHLITATGQRVTLRCSPRSGDLSVYWYQQSLDQGLQFLIQYYNGEERAKGNILERFSAQQFPDLHSELNLSSLELGDSALYFCASSPGTGLYGQYFGPGTRLTVT.

The chain carries TRBV15 and TRBJ2-5, with D unclear. V gave up 0 bases and J gave up 1 base, with 3 bases separating them. The CDR3 length is 13 residues. CDR1 and CDR2 from the germline V gene are LNHNV and YYDKDF (reference sequence). The CDR3, as DNA: TGTGCCACCAGCAGAGACCTCCAAGAGACCCAGTACTTC. Encoded protein: CATSRDLQETQYF.

Here the CDR3 DNA reads TGTGCCAGCAGTTACTCGATTGGACAGGCCTACGAGCAGTACTTC. Translated: CASSYSIGQAYEQYF. The rearrangement uses TRBV6-6 and TRBJ2-7; 7 bases line up with TRBD1. This CDR3 region has 15 residues. Germline V CDR1 and CDR2: MNHNY, SVGAGI (reference sequence). Trimming cost V 0 bases and J 2 bases; bases outside gene matches: 4.

The gene calls are TRBV19 and TRBJ2-7; D could derive from TRBD1 or TRBD2 (5 bases each). CDR3 length equals 14 residues. CDR1 LNHDA and CDR2 SQIVND come from the germline V gene (reference sequence). Trimming removed 5 bases at V and 2 bases at J, with 13 bases between. Here the CDR3 DNA reads TGTGCCAGTAGTTTCCGGGGCAGGGCCTACGAGCAGTACTTC. Protein sequence: CASSFRGRAYEQYF.

This chain links TRBV27 with TRBJ2-4, with TRBD2 identical over 9 bases. V dropped 5 bases and J dropped 7; count of bases not matched to a gene: 12. Germline V gene lookup returns CDR1 MNHEY and CDR2 SMNVEV (reference sequence). The CDR3 covers 16 residues. CDR3 protein: CASSPHLAGGRNIQYF. DNA for the CDR3: TGTGCCAGCAGTCCCCACTTGGCGGGAGGGAGGAACATTCAGTACTTC.

The chain is built from TRBV19 and TRBJ1-3, with D unresolved. The CDR3 is 14 residues long. Germline CDR1 LNHDA, CDR2 SQIVND (reference sequence). Trimming removed 6 bases at V and 0 bases at J, with 9 bases between. CDR3 coding DNA: TGTGCCAGTAGAGACATCAGCTCTGGAAACACCATATATTTT. This gives the protein CASRDISSGNTIYF.

The CDR3 nucleotides read TGTGCCAGCAGCCAAGATGGCGGAGACAGGGGAATAGGAGAGCAGTACTTC. It encodes CASSQDGGDRGIGEQYF. The chain is built from TRBV4-2 and TRBJ2-7, with TRBD1 identical over 8 bases. Unmatched junction bases numbered 14, after V lost 0 bases and J lost 7 bases. The CDR3 is 17 residues long. From germline, CDR1 is LGHNA and CDR2 YNFKEQ.

This clone is a singleton in its sample. The chain combines TRBV7-9 with TRBJ1-5; 8 nucleotides line up with TRBD1. J gave up 9 bases and V 5 bases, and 12 bases lay outside the gene matches. Germline-derived CDR1 and CDR2 are SEHNR and FQNEAQ (reference sequence). This CDR3 region has 15 residues. The CDR3 nucleotides are TGTGCCAGCAGCCCAACGGGACAGGTTGTGGGGCCCCAGCATTTT. As protein: CASSPTGQVVGPQHF.

V and J are TRBV27 and TRBJ1-1; tentatively, D is TRBD1 (5 bases). Germline-derived CDR1 and CDR2 are MNHEY and SMNVEV (reference sequence). V lost 3 bases, J lost 1 base, and 9 bases lay in between. The CDR3 loop spans 14 amino acids. The CDR3 loop is CASSFLGPNTEAFF. In nucleotides, the CDR3 is TGTGCCAGCAGTTTTCTGGGGCCGAACACTGAAGCTTTCTTT.

The chain couples TRBV5-1 to TRBJ1-2; D not certain. Trimming pared 4 bases from V and 4 bases from J, leaving 11 bases between. The germline gives CDR1 SGHRS, CDR2 YFSETQ. CDR3 length: 13 amino acids. The chain's CDR3 is CASSPLTAYGYTF. The DNA of the CDR3 is TGCGCCAGCAGCCCCCTGACTGCCTATGGCTACACCTTC.

The gene calls are TRBV27 and TRBJ2-3; 7 bases line up with TRBD2. This CDR3 has 14 residues. J gave up 6 bases and V 3 bases, and 6 bases lay outside the gene matches. Germline V gene sequence: CDR1 MNHEY, CDR2 SMNVEV (reference sequence). CDR3: CASSLSGGRDTQYF. As DNA, the CDR3 is TGTGCCAGCAGTTTGTCGGGAGGTCGGGATACGCAGTATTTT.